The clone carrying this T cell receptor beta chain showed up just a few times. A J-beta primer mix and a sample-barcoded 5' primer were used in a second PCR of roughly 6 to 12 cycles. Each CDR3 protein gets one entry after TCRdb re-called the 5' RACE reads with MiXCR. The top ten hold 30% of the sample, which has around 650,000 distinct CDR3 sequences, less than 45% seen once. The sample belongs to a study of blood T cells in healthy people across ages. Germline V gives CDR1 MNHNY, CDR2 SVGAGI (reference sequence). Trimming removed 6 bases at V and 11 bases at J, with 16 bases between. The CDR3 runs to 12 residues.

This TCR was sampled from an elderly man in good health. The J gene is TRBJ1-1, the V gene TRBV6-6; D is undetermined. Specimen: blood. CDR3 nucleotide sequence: TGTGCCAGCAGCCCCCGCGCAGGAGGGGCTTTCTTT. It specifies CASSPRAGGAFF.